The next 17 T cell receptor beta chains were all read from a single sample in a study of T cells in Graves' hyperthyroidism and ophthalmopathy. Researchers took RNA transcripts and amplified the TCR beta CDR3 regions from them. HTBI primers were the set used in a first-round RT-PCR of the TCR CDR3. TCRdb re-called the multiplex PCR reads with MiXCR, one entry per CDR3 protein. The data show around 300,000 distinct CDR3 sequences, with about an eighth seen just once and 7% to 9.5% held by the top ten. Specimen: blood. The receptor source for this set is a middle-aged woman with Graves' hyperthyroidism.

The sample holds many counts of this clonotype. The J gene is TRBJ2-6, the V gene TRBV5-5; 7 bases are shared with TRBD2. Germline V CDR1 and CDR2: SGHKS, YYEKEE (reference sequence). The CDR3 is made up of 17 amino acids. The trim removed 5 bases at V and 2 bases at J, leaving 10 bases unmatched. The CDR3 here is CASSRGRGEPGANVLTF. The CDR3 nucleotides read TGTGCCAGCAGTCGGGGTCGGGGGGAGCCTGGGGCCAACGTCCTGACTTTC.

This clonotype was observed a handful of times. This may arise from a read error, as a much more abundant clone is one base away. The chain uses TRBV19 and TRBJ1-1, with 10 bases fitting TRBD1. The junction had 15 bases not matched to a gene; V was cut back by 11 bases and J by 6 bases. Germline loops: CDR1 LNHDA, CDR2 SQIVND (reference sequence). CDR3 size: 15 residues. DNA for the CDR3: TGTGCCTCGAATAGACCGGGACAGGGGAAGTCTGAAGCTTTCTTT. As protein: CASNRPGQGKSEAFF.

This clonotype has ten or more counts. The V call is TRBV12-3 or TRBV12-4, the J call TRBJ1-1; possibly TRBD1 for D (5 bases). The CDR3 contains 14 residues. Trimming left V 6 bases short and J 3 bases short, with 14 bases between. CDR3 loop: CASSIDGTYTEAFF. CDR3 nucleotides: TGTGCCAGCAGCATAGACGGGACGTACACTGAAGCTTTCTTT.

This clonotype was detected only a few times. V is TRBV5-6 and J is TRBJ2-5; D is perhaps TRBD2 (5 bases). Germline V gene sequence: CDR1 SGHDT, CDR2 YYEEEE. The CDR3 is made up of 11 amino acids. Trimming stripped 4 bases from V and 4 bases from J, with 5 bases between. DNA for the CDR3: TGTGCCAGCAGCACTAGAGAGACCCAGTACTTC. This sequence encodes CASSTRETQYF.

This clonotype was counted a few times. The chain has TRBV7-2 and TRBJ2-2; D ambiguous. The CDR3 has 17 residues. V lost 5 bases and J lost 2, with 18 bases in between. The V gene's germline CDR1 is SGHTA and CDR2 FQGNSA. The CDR3: CASSRRWADLNTGELFF. CDR3 nucleotides: TGTGCCAGCAGCCGACGGTGGGCCGACCTCAACACCGGGGAGCTGTTTTTT.

This clonotype was detected many times. The chain carries TRBV2 and TRBJ2-5; 9 nucleotides line up with TRBD2. J gave up 5 bases and V 6 bases, and 7 bases lay outside the gene matches. The CDR3 consists of 14 residues. CDR1 and CDR2 from the germline V gene are SNHLY and FYNNEI. In DNA form, the CDR3 reads TGTGCCAGCAGGGACTTAGCGGGGGCGGAGACCCAGTACTTC. It encodes CASRDLAGAETQYF.

In this sample, this clonotype turned up many times. The DNA of the CDR3 is TGTGCCAGCAGTTTATCGGTGACAGACTATGGCTACACCTTC. Translated, it gives CASSLSVTDYGYTF. The V call is TRBV27, the J call TRBJ1-2; perhaps TRBD1 as D (5 bases). This CDR3 has 14 amino acids. Germline V gene data show CDR1 as MNHEY and CDR2 as SMNVEV (reference sequence). The V gene lost 0 bases and the J gene lost 3 bases, with 8 bases spanning the gap.

This clonotype was detected ten times or more. The genes are TRBV28 and TRBJ2-1, with 8 bases identical to TRBD2. V shed 3 bases, J shed 10 bases, and the junction held 5 bases outside the gene matches. CDR1 and CDR2 from the germline V gene are MDHEN and SYDVKM. The CDR3 consists of 13 residues. The CDR3 nucleotides read TGTGCCAGCAGTTTCAGCGGGAGTTGGGAGCAGTTCTTC. Translated, it gives CASSFSGSWEQFF.

Note on this clonotype: A much larger clone sits a single nucleotide away, making a read error possible. DNA of the CDR3: TGTGCCAGCAGCTTCAACCTCGGACAGGCGGCGGAGACCCAGTGCTTC. Protein sequence: CASSFNLGQAAETQCF. The chain carries TRBV7-9 and TRBJ2-5, with 7 bases matching TRBD1. The germline V gene has CDR1 SEHNR and CDR2 FQNEAQ (reference sequence). The CDR3 runs 16 residues.

V usage is TRBV3-1 and J usage is TRBJ2-7, with a tentative D call TRBD1 (7 bases). V shed 4 bases and J shed 3 bases, with 13 bases lying between them. Germline-derived CDR1 and CDR2 are LGHDT and YNNKEL (reference sequence). The CDR3 consists of 14 residues. In nucleotides, the CDR3 is TGTGCCAGCAGCCCCAGGGGGGAGGTCTACGAGCAGTACTTC. Its protein is CASSPRGEVYEQYF.

Ten or more counts support this clonotype. This chain joins TRBV19 and TRBJ1-2, with D perhaps TRBD1 (5 bases). The germline gives CDR1 LNHDA, CDR2 SQIVND (reference sequence). The CDR3 spans 14 residues. V lost 6 bases to trimming and J lost 5 bases, with 16 bases between them. The CDR3 DNA sequence: TGTGCCAGTAGCAGTGGGGGACGCTCATATGGCTACACCTTC. Amino acid sequence: CASSSGGRSYGYTF.

The J gene is TRBJ1-1, the V gene TRBV20-1, with 8 bases aligning to TRBD1. Germline V gives CDR1 DFQATT, CDR2 SNEGSKA (reference sequence). The CDR3 runs to 13 residues. V lost 3 bases to trimming and J lost 5 bases; unmatched junction nucleotides: 5. CDR3 sequence reads: CSASRGLGTEAFF. The CDR3 coding sequence is TGCAGTGCTAGCAGGGGGCTCGGGACTGAAGCTTTCTTT.

In this sample, this clonotype turned up many times. The chain has TRBV13 and TRBJ2-5; perhaps TRBD2 as D (7 bases). This CDR3 comprises 15 residues. The V end lost 2 bases, the J end lost 5 bases, and 15 bases lay between the germline ends. Germline V lookup: CDR1 PRHDT, CDR2 FYEKMQ (reference sequence). CDR3 DNA sequence: TGTGCCAGCAGCTTAAGGCTCGGGGGGCCGGAGACCCAGTACTTC. Translated, it gives CASSLRLGGPETQYF.

This clonotype has at least ten counts. This chain joins TRBV28 and TRBJ2-1; D unclear. The germline V gene encodes CDR1 MDHEN and CDR2 SYDVKM. V was shortened by 3 bases and J by 9 bases, with 3 bases between the two germline ends. The CDR3 extends over 10 amino acids. Here the CDR3 reads CASSFSEQFF. CDR3 nucleotide sequence: TGTGCCAGCAGTTTCAGTGAGCAGTTCTTC.

There are many counts of this clonotype. This sequence joins TRBV5-1 and TRBJ2-7, with 14 nucleotides matching TRBD2. After removal of 3 bases from V and 6 bases from J, the junction contained 5 bases not matched to a gene. Germline CDR1 is SGHRS and CDR2 is YFSETQ. The length of the CDR3 is 15 residues. The DNA of the CDR3 is TGCGCCAGCAGCTCCGGGACTAGCGGGAGAAGCGAGCAGTACTTC. It encodes CASSSGTSGRSEQYF. Supplemented by reference TRBV5-1 and TRBJ2-7, the full variable domain reads KAGVTQTPRYLIKTRGQQVTLSCSPISGHRSVSWYQQTPGQGLQFLFEYFSETQRNKGNFPGRFSGRQFSNSRSEMNVSTLELGDSALYLCASSSGTSGRSEQYFGPGTRLTVT.

This chain joins TRBV20-1 and TRBJ1-4, with D possibly being TRBD1 (6 bases). V was trimmed by 4 bases and J by 4 bases, leaving 22 bases between them. The CDR3 is 17 amino acids. Germline values: CDR1 DFQATT, CDR2 SNEGSKA (reference sequence). The CDR3 reads CSAMPGTTRSINEKLFF. The CDR3 DNA reads TGCAGTGCTATGCCCGGGACAACACGATCCATTAATGAAAAACTGTTTTTT.

V is TRBV4-1 and J is TRBJ2-7; 11 positions agree with TRBD2. The V segment lost 5 bases and the J segment 6 bases; nucleotides outside the gene matches: 9. In germline, CDR1 is MGHRA, CDR2 YSYEKL. The CDR3 extends over 15 amino acids. CDR3 DNA: TGCGCCAGCAGCTCCCATAGCGGGAGGGCCCTCGAGCAGTACTTC. Protein: CASSSHSGRALEQYF.